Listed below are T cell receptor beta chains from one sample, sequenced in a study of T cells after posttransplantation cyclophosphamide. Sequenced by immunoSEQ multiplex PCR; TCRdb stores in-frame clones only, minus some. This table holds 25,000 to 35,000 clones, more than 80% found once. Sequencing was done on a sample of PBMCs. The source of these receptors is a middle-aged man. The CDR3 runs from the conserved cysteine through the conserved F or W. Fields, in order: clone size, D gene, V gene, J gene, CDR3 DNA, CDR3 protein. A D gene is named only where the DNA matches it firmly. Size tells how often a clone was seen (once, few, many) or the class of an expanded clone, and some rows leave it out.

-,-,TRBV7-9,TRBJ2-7,TGTGCCAGCAGCCCGCCCTTCAGGGTAGGCAACGAGCAGTACTTC,CASSPPFRVGNEQYF
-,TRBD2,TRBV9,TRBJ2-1,TGTGCCAGCAACCTAGCGGGTCCCCGGACGGAGTTCTTC,CASNLAGPRTEFF
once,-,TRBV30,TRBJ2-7,TGTGCCTGGAACCTCAACCCGGGGGTTGAGTACTTC,CAWNLNPGVEYF
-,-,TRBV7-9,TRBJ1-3,TGTGCCAGCAGCTTAGTTCGGACCGGAGGGGCCATATATTTT,CASSLVRTGGAIYF
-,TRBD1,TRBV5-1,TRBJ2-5,TGCGCCAGCAGCCAGGGGACAGGGGGTCGGGGAGAGACCCAGTACTTC,CASSQGTGGRGETQYF
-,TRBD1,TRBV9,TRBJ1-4,TGTGCCAGCAGCGTTGACAGGGGTGGCGAAAAACTGTTTTTT,CASSVDRGGEKLFF
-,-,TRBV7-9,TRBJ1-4,TGTGCCAGCAGCACGTCGACAGGACGTGTTGAAAAACTGTTTTTT,CASSTSTGRVEKLFF
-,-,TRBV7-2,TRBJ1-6,TGTGCCAGCAGCTTGGCCAGAAATAATTCACCCCTCCACTTT,CASSLARNNSPLHF
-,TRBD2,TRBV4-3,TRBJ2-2,TGCGCCAGCAGCCAAGACGAGCGGGGGGACACCGGGGAGCTGTTTTTT,CASSQDERGDTGELFF
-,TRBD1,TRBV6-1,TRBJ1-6,TGTGCCAGCAGTACCGACAGGGCTAGTAATTCACCCCTCCACTTT,CASSTDRASNSPLHF
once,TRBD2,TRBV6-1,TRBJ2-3,TGTGCCAGCAGTGCGCCCTTCGGCGGGAGGGGAGATACGCAGTATTTT,CASSAPFGGRGDTQYF
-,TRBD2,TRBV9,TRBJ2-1,TGTGCCAGCAGCTTCGGGACTAGCGGTTCCAATGAGCAGTTCTTC,CASSFGTSGSNEQFF
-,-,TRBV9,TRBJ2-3,TGTGCCAGCAGCGCCCGACTAGAGGTCGCAGATACGCAGTATTTT,CASSARLEVADTQYF
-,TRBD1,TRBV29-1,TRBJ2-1,TGCAGCGTCGAGCGGGACAGGGCCTACAATGAGCAGTTCTTC,CSVERDRAYNEQFF
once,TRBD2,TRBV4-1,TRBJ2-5,TGCGCCAGCAGCCTAGGGGGACTAGCGAGAGAGACCCAGTACTTC,CASSLGGLARETQYF
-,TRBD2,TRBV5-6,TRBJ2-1,TGTGCCAGCAGCTCCTCCGGGCGGGGGGGGGACAATGAGCAGTTCTTC,CASSSSGRGGDNEQFF
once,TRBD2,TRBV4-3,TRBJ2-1,TGCGCCAGCAGCCTAGGGACTAGCGGGGGCCTCCGGGAGCAGTTCTTC,CASSLGTSGGLREQFF
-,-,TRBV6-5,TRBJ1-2,TGTGCCAGCAGTTGGACAGCTAACTATGGCTACACCTTC,CASSWTANYGYTF
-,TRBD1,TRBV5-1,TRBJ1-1,TGCGCCAGCAGCTATCGGACAGGAGGGACTGAAGCTTTCTTT,CASSYRTGGTEAFF
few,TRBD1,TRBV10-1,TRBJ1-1,TGCGCCAGCAGTGACCGGGACAGCTCGGGTGAAGCTTTCTTT,CASSDRDSSGEAFF
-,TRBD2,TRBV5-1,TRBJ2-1,TGCGCCAGCAGGGGGACTAGCGCGCCCCTTGATCAGTTCTTC,CASRGTSAPLDQFF
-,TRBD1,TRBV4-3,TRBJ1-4,TGCGCCAGCAGCCAAGAACCAGGGGGCGACGAAAAACTGTTTTTT,CASSQEPGGDEKLFF
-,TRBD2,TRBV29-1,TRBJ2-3,TGCAGCGTTGTCGGACTAGCGGGGGTGACAGATACGCAGTATTTT,CSVVGLAGVTDTQYF
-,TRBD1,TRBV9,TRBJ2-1,TGTGCCAGCAGCGTACACCACAGGGGTTCCTACAATGAGCAGTTCTTC,CASSVHHRGSYNEQFF
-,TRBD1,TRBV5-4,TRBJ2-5,TGTGCCAGCAGCGGGAAAGGACAGGGGATGGAGACCCAGTACTTC,CASSGKGQGMETQYF
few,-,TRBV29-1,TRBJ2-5,TGCAGCGTTGTTGGCAGACAAGAGACCCAGTACTTC,CSVVGRQETQYF
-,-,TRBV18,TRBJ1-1,TGTGCCAGCTCACCACCGGTAGTTTTTTTGGCGGGTGAAGCTTTCTTT,CASSPPVVFLAGEAFF
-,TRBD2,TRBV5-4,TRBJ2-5,TGTGCCAGCAGCTTAAAGGTACCGGGGGGGGGCCAAGAGACCCAGTACTTC,CASSLKVPGGGQETQYF
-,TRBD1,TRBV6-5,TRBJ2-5,TGTGCCAGCAGTTACGGGACAGGGAGTACGACCCAGTACTTC,CASSYGTGSTTQYF
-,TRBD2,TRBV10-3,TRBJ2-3,TGTGCCATCAGGGGACTAGCGGGCGACACAGATACGCAGTATTTT,CAIRGLAGDTDTQYF